Each of the 10 T cell receptor beta chains below was sequenced from the same sample in a study of shared clonotypes between healthy human individuals. Repertoires were generated with immunoSEQ multiplex PCR, while TCRdb's copy carries only in-frame clones and drops some. The repertoire holds 2 million to 3 million clones, with roughly 92% as singletons. The sequenced sample was naive CD4+ T cells sorted from blood. Sample subset: CD45RA+ positively selected. The receptors stem from a young man in good health.

The genes are TRBV11-2 and TRBJ2-7, with TRBD2 identical over 9 bases. The V gene's germline CDR1 is SGHAT and CDR2 FQNNGV. The CDR3 runs to 16 residues. V lost 3 bases and J lost 9; bases outside the gene matches: 15. In DNA form, the CDR3 reads TGTGCCAGCAGCTTCGGTTCCGGGACTAGCCCACTCCTGCAGTACTTC. Protein product: CASSFGSGTSPLLQYF. The full variable domain, with the rest looked up from reference TRBV11-2 and TRBJ2-7, is EAGVAQSPRYKIIEKRQSVAFWCNPISGHATLYWYQQILGQGPKLLIQFQNNGVVDDSQLPKDRFSAERLKGVDSTLKIQPAKLEDSAVYLCASSFGSGTSPLLQYFGPGTRLTVT.

The chain couples TRBV18 to TRBJ2-5, with 8 positions matching TRBD2. The end of the DNA fits TRBJ2-7 better, so the J call may be wrong. The CDR3 loop spans 14 amino acids. Looked up from germline, CDR1 is KGHSH and CDR2 is LQKENI. The CDR3 DNA reads as TGTGCCAGCTCACCGGACGGGAGGGCCGGCGAGCAGTACTTC. Translation gives CASSPDGRAGEQYF.

This chain connects TRBV30 to TRBJ2-7; D gene ambiguous. Germline V gene data show CDR1 as GTSNPN and CDR2 as SVGIG (reference sequence). This CDR3 region has 11 residues. Deletions cut 2 bases from V and 3 bases from J, with 5 bases between. The DNA for the CDR3 is TGTGCCTGGAGTTTCAACTACGAGCAGTACTTC. It translates to CAWSFNYEQYF.

The V and J genes are TRBV29-1 and TRBJ2-1, with TRBD2 identical over 11 bases. The V and J ends lost 4 bases and 9 bases, in that order; junction bases with no gene match: 11. CDR1 and CDR2 (germline): SQVTM, ANQGSEA. This CDR3 has 15 residues. DNA for the CDR3: TGCAGCGTTGCGAGATTAGCGGGAGGGCCGAGTGAGCAGTTCTTC. It codes for CSVARLAGGPSEQFF.

Notes on this clone: The same CDR3 is also encoded by other DNA sequences in this sample. The chain uses TRBV10-3 and TRBJ1-1; D uncertain. Germline assignment: CDR1 ENHRY and CDR2 SYGVKD. Trimming pared 2 bases from V and 4 bases from J, leaving 5 bases between. The CDR3 is 12 residues long. The CDR3 is CAISETGTEAFF. The CDR3 DNA is TGTGCCATCAGTGAGACTGGCACTGAAGCTTTCTTT.

The chain uses TRBV5-1 and TRBJ2-3; D gene unclear. The CDR3 is 13 amino acids. CDR1 and CDR2 (germline): SGHRS, YFSETQ. The germline V and J ends were trimmed by 1 base and 2 bases, with 5 bases remaining between them. The CDR3 loop is CASSLPVTDTQYF. CDR3 sequence (DNA): TGCGCCAGCAGCTTGCCTGTCACAGATACGCAGTATTTT.

This clone was picked up a small number of times. The chain joins TRBV5-4 to TRBJ1-6, with D hard to call. The CDR3 spans 12 residues. Between the trimmed V and J ends, which lost 5 bases and 9 bases, there was a span of 9 bases. The V gene's germline CDR1 is SGHNT and CDR2 YYREEE (reference sequence). CDR3 amino acids: CASRDLVSPLHF. The CDR3 nucleotides read TGTGCCAGCAGGGACCTCGTTTCACCCCTCCACTTT.

The chain carries TRBV30 and TRBJ2-3, with TRBD1 as a possible D gene (6 bases). Trimming shortened V by 0 bases and J by 6 bases, and 10 bases separated the two germline ends. The germline CDR1 and CDR2 sequences are GTSNPN and SVGIG (reference sequence). The CDR3 sequence is 13 residues long. The CDR3 DNA sequence: TGTGCCTGGAGTGTGGAGCAGGGGGATACGCAGTATTTT. Residues: CAWSVEQGDTQYF.

The chain uses TRBV6-1 and TRBJ2-7, with TRBD1 matching over 7 bases. The CDR3 is made up of 12 amino acids. Losses at the gene ends were 5 bases for V and 6 bases for J; bases not matched to a gene: 4. Per germline, CDR1 MNHNS and CDR2 SASEGT. The chain's CDR3 is CASSTDRAEQYF. The CDR3 DNA reads as TGTGCCAGCAGTACCGACAGGGCCGAGCAGTACTTC.

This chain joins TRBV4-3 and TRBJ2-5; no clear D gene. The CDR3 totals 15 residues. The germline gives CDR1 LGHNA, CDR2 YSLEER. Trimming left V 0 bases short and J 7 bases short, with 15 bases between. CDR3 coding DNA: TGCGCCAGCAGCCAAGATGGCGGCAGCCTAGGGACCCAGTACTTC. Encoded protein: CASSQDGGSLGTQYF.